This T cell receptor beta chain was profiled in a study of blood T cell repertoires in COVID-19 (dated by TCRdb to 2020 to 2022). Concerning the study at large: Samples from collaborators originated in the United States, Italy and Spain and spanned both the acute and convalescent phases of COVID-19. The material from the prospective study consisted of cDNA or gDNA derived from T cells, B-cell-depleted T cells, or PBMCs. Where HLA class I and class II types were available, the types were taken from metadata supplied by the sample provider, not from assay-based typing. Samples came from the ongoing ImmuneRACE study (first 160 participants) plus 1,254 subjects from 6 global collaborators. The dataset comprised deeply sampled blood TCRbeta repertoires from subjects exposed to, actively infected with, or recovered from COVID-19. The sample metadata nearly always contained a de-identified subject ID, COVID-19 status, age in years and sex. A freely available public database, intended as a resource for researchers studying the immune response to SARS-CoV-2, is where the repertoires were released. General findings and caveats noted by the study authors: The quantity of clinical and demographic metadata differed by source and by participant and was supplied without curation.

V is clipped by 0 bases and J by 0 bases, and the sequence between their germline boundaries is 12 bases long. The germline V gene provides CDR1 LGHNA and CDR2 YNFKEQ. The CDR3 measures 17 amino acids from cysteine to phenylalanine. The only DNA kept is the CDR3, 51 bases in frame from the first base. The immunoSEQ Assay, a bias-controlled multiplex PCR, was used to amplify TCRbeta CDR3 regions from genomic DNA. Per the source publication's procedure: The number of nucleated cells in each sample was estimated by amplification of reference gene primers within the assay. To quantify the absolute abundance of each unique TCRbeta CDR3 rearrangement, sequence reads were collapsed and filtered. Productive Simpson clonality was computed per sample as the square root of Simpson's diversity index over productive rearrangements. TCRdb re-hosts the immuneACCESS table, in-frame sequences only. Its copies lack some clones; in the studies checked, an unresolved V gene accounts for under half of them, and the cause for the rest is not known. From that table come the V and J calls and clone size; the DNA was used to work out D and trimming. Here the sample has 200,000 to 250,000 clones; about nine tenths occur a single time. Roughly 2.2% of the sample goes to the ten largest clones.

The collaborating institutions used their own protocols to collect whole blood in K2EDTA tubes. Collaborator samples were shipped for TCRbeta analysis as frozen whole blood, isolated PBMCs, or DNA extracted from either sample type. A word on this clone: Its antigen remains unidentified. Qualities for individual bases were not recorded, and no much larger clone is one base off.

Source material: peripheral blood. The V and J genes are TRBV4-2 and TRBJ1-3, and the D gene may be TRBD1, 5 bases matching. The TCR originated in a woman aged 50 to 60 with acute or convalescent COVID-19. At the DNA level, the sequence is TGTGCCAGCAGCCAAGAAGTTTACGGGGGCTCTGGAAACACCATATATTTT. This encodes CASSQEVYGGSGNTIYF.